One TCR beta chain is described in this entry. Its specific antigen is unknown. No base qualities exist here, and no much larger clone lies one base off it. The data are from a study of blood T cell repertoires in COVID-19 (dated by TCRdb to the early 2020s). Background for the entire study: Samples covering the acute and convalescent phases of COVID-19 were provided by collaborators in the United States, Italy and Spain. Subjects who had been exposed to COVID-19, were actively infected with it, or had recovered from it provided the deeply sampled blood TCRbeta repertoires that made up the dataset. The prospective study material was composed of cDNA or gDNA derived from T cells, B-cell-depleted T cells, or PBMCs. The samples were drawn from two sources: the first 160 participants of the ongoing ImmuneRACE study, and 1,000 to 1,500 subjects contributed by 6 global collaborators. The sample metadata nearly always contained a de-identified subject ID, COVID-19 status, age in years and sex. The repertoires were made available in a free public database intended to serve as a resource for research on the immune response to SARS-CoV-2. HLA class I and class II types, where available, came from metadata supplied by the sample provider rather than from assay-based typing.

TCRbeta CDR3 regions were amplified from genomic DNA by means of the immunoSEQ Assay, a bias-controlled multiplex PCR. The paper's data handling went like this. Within the assay, amplification of reference gene primers was used to estimate how many nucleated cells each sample contained. Sequence reads were collapsed and filtered to measure the absolute abundance of every unique TCRbeta CDR3 rearrangement. Productive Simpson clonality was computed per sample as the square root of Simpson's diversity index over productive rearrangements. Imported from immuneACCESS, the table was reduced by TCRdb to in-frame sequences with V and J called. These copies leave out some clones; in studies compared against another copy, an unresolved V gene accounts for under half, and the cause of the remainder is not known. The V and J calls and clone size were taken over from that table, and D and trimming were inferred from the DNA. A total of roughly 120,000 clones appear in this sample, about 87% of them only once. The ten largest clones take up 6.6% of the sample.

Collaborating institutions collected whole blood in K2EDTA tubes following their own protocols. For TCRbeta analysis, collaborators shipped samples in one of three forms: frozen whole blood, isolated PBMCs, or DNA extracted from either of those sample types. General findings and caveats noted by the study authors: Clinical and demographic metadata were provided uncurated, with the amount varying by source and participant.

The germline V gene yields SGHRS for CDR1 and YFSETQ for CDR2. Spanning cysteine to phenylalanine, the CDR3 consists of 15 amino acids. Only the CDR3 region is kept as DNA, spanning 45 bases read in frame from base 1. Trimming at the junction amounts to 2 bases on V and 6 bases on J, and the germline ends lie 12 bases apart. Sequenced sample: peripheral blood. The chain uses TRBV5-1 and TRBJ1-6; possibly the D gene is TRBD1, per 6 matching bases. This clonotype was sampled from a woman aged 45-59 years with acute or convalescent COVID-19. The encoded CDR3 is CASSLQGPGNSPLHF. The sequenced DNA: TGCGCCAGCAGCTTACAGGGACCGGGTAATTCACCCCTCCACTTT.